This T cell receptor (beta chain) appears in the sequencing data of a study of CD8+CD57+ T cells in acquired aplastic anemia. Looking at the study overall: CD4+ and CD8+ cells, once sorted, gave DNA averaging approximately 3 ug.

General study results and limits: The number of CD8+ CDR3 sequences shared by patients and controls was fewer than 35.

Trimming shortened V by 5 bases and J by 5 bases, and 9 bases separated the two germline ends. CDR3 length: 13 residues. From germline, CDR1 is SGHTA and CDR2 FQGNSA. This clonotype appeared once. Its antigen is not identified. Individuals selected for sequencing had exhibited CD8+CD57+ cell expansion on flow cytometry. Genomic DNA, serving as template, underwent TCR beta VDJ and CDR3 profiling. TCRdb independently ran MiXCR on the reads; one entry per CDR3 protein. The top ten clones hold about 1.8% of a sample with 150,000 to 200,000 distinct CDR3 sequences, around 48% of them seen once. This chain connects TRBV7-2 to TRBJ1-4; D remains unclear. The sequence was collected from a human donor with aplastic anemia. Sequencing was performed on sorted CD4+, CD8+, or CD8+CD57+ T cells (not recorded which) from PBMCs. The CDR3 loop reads CASSPGLNEKLFF. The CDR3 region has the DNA TGTGCCAGCAGCCCCGGACTCAATGAAAAACTGTTTTTT.